This TCR beta chain was sequenced for a study of Tregs in tolerant kidney transplant recipients (dated by TCRdb to between 2018 and 2021). Concerning the study at large: The study used TCRbeta sequencing to identify donor-specific regulatory T cells before combined kidney and bone marrow transplantation, then tracked those cells after transplant. TCRbeta repertoire sequencing was used in a few healthy controls to compare several ways of expanding Tregs specific for an allogeneic donor. The paper's findings and limits, for the study overall: The most biologically relevant and donor-specific TCRbeta repertoire appeared to be identified by expanding Tregs with activated donor B cells. Although technical replication error seemed to be minimal, the question of biological reproducibility was not addressed directly. The study was constrained by small patient numbers, and validation of the findings is required in larger populations and under other immunosuppression protocols.

Thawed PBMCs were FACS-sorted into unstimulated Tregs (CD4+CD25+CD127-), CD4+ non-Tregs (CD4+CD25-), CD4 cells and CD8 cells. Blood from healthy controls was obtained either as purchased buffy coats or from healthy volunteers. Healthy control blood was separated into PBMCs by Ficoll density gradient and cryopreserved, and patient PBMCs were collected both before and after transplant. Compared with germline, V lacks 7 bases and J lacks 9 bases; bases without a gene match: 20. For CDR1 and CDR2, the germline V gene lists SQVTM and ANQGSEA. Measured from the cysteine to the phenylalanine, the CDR3 is 17 residues long. The only DNA kept is the CDR3, 51 bases in frame from the first base. A note on this clone: There is no known antigen for this receptor. No base-level quality is on record; no much larger clone is a single base apart.

For TCRbeta CDR3 sequencing, genomic DNA from the sorted cells was extracted using the QIAGEN DNeasy Blood and Tissue Kit. High-throughput TCRbeta CDR3 sequencing, including PCR amplification with bias correction and internal controls, was performed commercially through immunoSEQ. The authors processed their data as follows. Unique productive TCRbeta sequences were defined by CDR3 nucleotide sequence where primers matched, otherwise by CDR3 amino acid sequence with Vbeta and Jbeta genes. To correct for sorting error, sequences found in more than one sorted population at a frequency ratio of 2:1 or less were discarded, and the remaining shared sequences were assigned to the population with the higher frequency. Donor-reactive sequences were defined as at least 5-fold expanded in CFSE-low cells versus unstimulated cells, with frequency of at least 0.01% in CFSE-low cells. Jensen-Shannon divergence, calculated on the top 100 TCRbeta sequences ranked by frequency, was used to quantify repertoire divergence. For samples with multiple sequencing runs, sorting error was corrected separately for each run before the runs were pooled. TCRdb provides this immuneACCESS table in a form limited to in-frame rearrangements. Some clones are lacking; in checked studies, under half of them reflect an unresolved V gene, and why the rest are absent is not known. D and trimming come from the DNA, and the V and J calls and clone size come from that table. In all, the sample holds some 240,000 clones, and about four fifths of those were seen once. The ten most abundant clones make up less than 0.75% of the sample.

This sequence uses TRBV29-1 and TRBJ2-1; the central 11 bases match TRBD2. What was sequenced was CD4+ T cells from blood. The sequence came from a human donor in good health. The CDR3 is CSAELLAGVGHGGEQFF. The nucleotides read TGCAGCGCCGAATTACTAGCGGGAGTGGGTCATGGTGGTGAGCAGTTCTTC.